The 21 T cell receptor beta chains below come from one sample, sequenced in a study of identical twins. TCRdb ran MiXCR on the 5' RACE reads and lists one entry per CDR3 protein. The sample records around 960,000 distinct CDR3 sequences, 9% to 15% being singletons. These data also formed part of another study, on yellow fever vaccine responses in identical twins.

The sequenced material came from PBMCs. These receptors came from a woman younger than 30 in good health.

The chain recombines TRBV19 with TRBJ1-4, with D unclear. With 2 bases removed from V and 7 bases from J, the gap between germline ends came to 14 bases. From germline, CDR1 is LNHDA and CDR2 SQIVND (reference sequence). There are 15 residues in the CDR3. CDR3 nucleotide sequence: TGTGCCAGTAGTATAAGTTCGACTATTGGTGAAAAACTGTTTTTT. Its protein product is CASSISSTIGEKLFF.

In this sample, this clonotype turned up a few times. J is TRBJ2-1 and V is TRBV4-2; 7 bases align to TRBD2. This CDR3 has 15 amino acids. The germline V gene encodes CDR1 LGHNA and CDR2 YNFKEQ. With V trimmed by 5 bases and J by 6 bases, 10 bases remained unmatched. This CDR3 is CASSGRGGVSNEQFF. CDR3 nucleotides: TGTGCCAGCAGCGGCCGGGGAGGGGTCTCCAATGAGCAGTTCTTC.

The chain has TRBV6-5 and TRBJ1-5; D is unresolved. Per the germline V gene, CDR1 is MNHEY and CDR2 is SVGAGI. The CDR3 has 15 amino acids. Trimming shortened V by 4 bases and J by 0 bases, and 10 bases separated the two germline ends. The chain's CDR3 is CASSSKGASNQPQHF. DNA of the CDR3: TGTGCCAGCAGTTCCAAGGGAGCTAGCAATCAGCCCCAGCATTTT.

This clonotype was seen repeatedly, ten times or more. This chain joins TRBV3-1 and TRBJ1-5, with no clear D. CDR3 length: 16 amino acids. Deletions cut 1 base from V and 5 bases from J, with 15 bases between. Germline V CDR1 and CDR2: LGHDT, YNNKEL (reference sequence). CDR3 region: CASSQVLSRSDQPQHF. CDR3 nucleotides: TGTGCCAGCAGCCAAGTTCTCTCGCGTTCGGATCAGCCCCAGCATTTT.

J is TRBJ2-7 and V is TRBV11-2, with 10 bases that match TRBD2. This CDR3 contains 16 residues. Trimming cost V 1 base and J 2 bases; bases outside gene matches: 5. Germline CDR1 is SGHAT and CDR2 is FQNNGV. The CDR3 protein is CASSLGTSGIAYEQYF. As DNA, the CDR3 is TGTGCCAGCAGCTTAGGGACTAGCGGAATAGCCTACGAGCAGTACTTC.

The sample holds a few counts of this clonotype. The rearrangement links TRBV3-1 to TRBJ2-2; D is uncertain. Trimming cost V 1 base and J 3 bases, with 6 bases left between them. Germline-derived CDR1 and CDR2 are LGHDT and YNNKEL (reference sequence). The CDR3 spans 14 residues. The CDR3 is CASSQAQYTGELFF. The CDR3 DNA reads as TGTGCCAGCAGCCAAGCACAGTACACCGGGGAGCTGTTTTTT.

There are many counts of this clonotype. The V call is TRBV4-1, the J call TRBJ1-5; 9 bases are a match to TRBD1. Trimming removed 1 base from V and 9 bases from J; junction bases left unmatched: 13. Per germline, CDR1 MGHRA and CDR2 YSYEKL. The CDR3 is made up of 17 amino acids. The CDR3 bases are TGCGCCAGCAGCCAAGGGTCGAACACAGGGGGCGCGGGGCCCCAGCATTTT. This gives the protein CASSQGSNTGGAGPQHF.

The rearrangement joins TRBV15 to TRBJ2-7; tentatively, D is TRBD2 (5 bases). Germline V gene data show CDR1 as LNHNV and CDR2 as YYDKDF (reference sequence). The V end was cut by 0 bases, the J end by 2 bases, with 11 bases between. This CDR3 is built from 15 residues. The CDR3 nucleotides read TGTGCCACCAGCAGAGATCAAGCGGAGACCTACGAGCAGTACTTC. Translating gives CATSRDQAETYEQYF. Full variable domain (rest looked up from reference TRBV15 and TRBJ2-7): DAMVIQNPRYQVTQFGKPVTLSCSQTLNHNVMYWYQQKSSQAPKLLFHYYDKDFNNEADTPDNFQSRRPNTSFCFLDIRSPGLGDTAMYLCATSRDQAETYEQYFGPGTRLTVT.

This chain uses TRBV9 with TRBJ2-7; TRBD1 aligns across 8 bases. The germline V gene encodes CDR1 SGDLS and CDR2 YYNGEE. After removal of 7 bases from V and 3 bases from J, the junction contained 6 bases not matched to a gene. The CDR3 is 13 residues long. DNA of the CDR3: TGTGCCAGCGGTGGACAGGGTGGCTACGAGCAGTACTTC. Its protein is CASGGQGGYEQYF.

V is TRBV12-3 or TRBV12-4 and J is TRBJ1-6; weak D call: TRBD1 (5 bases). This CDR3 has 13 residues. V lost 6 bases, J lost 5 bases, and 8 bases lay in between. The CDR3 spells CASRGRNNSPLHF. Written as DNA, the CDR3 is TGTGCCAGCAGGGGACGGAATAATTCACCCCTCCACTTT.

This clonotype occurred many times. The V call is TRBV2, the J call TRBJ2-1, with 9 bases aligning to TRBD1. After removal of 6 bases from V and 6 bases from J, the junction contained 6 bases not matched to a gene. This CDR3 region has 14 residues. The germline V gene has CDR1 SNHLY and CDR2 FYNNEI. The CDR3 nucleotides read TGTGCCAGCAGATTGGACAGGGGTATCAATGAGCAGTTCTTC. This translates into CASRLDRGINEQFF.

This clonotype was detected ten times or more. This chain uses TRBV5-1 with TRBJ2-3; 11 bases align to TRBD2. V lost 4 bases, J lost 2 bases, and 6 bases stayed unmatched. The CDR3 has 16 amino acids. The germline gives CDR1 SGHRS, CDR2 YFSETQ. Here the CDR3 reads CASSATSGGYTDTQYF. CDR3 sequence (DNA): TGCGCCAGCAGCGCCACTAGCGGGGGCTACACAGATACGCAGTATTTT. The entire variable domain, with the rest obtained from reference TRBV5-1 and TRBJ2-3, is as follows: KAGVTQTPRYLIKTRGQQVTLSCSPISGHRSVSWYQQTPGQGLQFLFEYFSETQRNKGNFPGRFSGRQFSNSRSEMNVSTLELGDSALYLCASSATSGGYTDTQYFGPGTRLTVL.

The sample holds a few counts of this clonotype. J is TRBJ2-5 and V is TRBV28; D may be TRBD1 (6 bases). The CDR3 consists of 13 residues. Trimming cost V 6 bases and J 3 bases, with 11 bases left between them. Germline assignment: CDR1 MDHEN and CDR2 SYDVKM. The CDR3 nucleotides read TGTGCCAGCAGACAGGGAAATGAAGAGACCCAGTACTTC. This codes for CASRQGNEETQYF.

This chain connects TRBV3-1 to TRBJ1-2; TRBD1 aligns across 7 bases. CDR3 size: 15 residues. V lost 4 bases, J lost 1 base, and 6 bases stayed unmatched. Germline CDR1 is LGHDT and CDR2 is YNNKEL (reference sequence). The CDR3 reads CASSLIDRDNYGYTF. The DNA of the CDR3 is TGTGCCAGCAGCCTCATTGACAGGGATAACTATGGCTACACCTTC.

The V call is TRBV28, the J call TRBJ2-3; 7 bases agree with TRBD1. Germline trimming cut 7 bases from V and 2 bases from J; bases unmatched to any gene: 6. Germline loops: CDR1 MDHEN, CDR2 SYDVKM. This CDR3 has 14 amino acids. CDR3 in DNA: TGTGCCAGCACCCTGGACAGGTACACAGATACGCAGTATTTT. This gives the protein CASTLDRYTDTQYF. The full variable domain, completed using reference TRBV28 and TRBJ2-3, is DVKVTQSSRYLVKRTGEKVFLECVQDMDHENMFWYRQDPGLGLRLIYFSYDVKMKEKGDIPEGYSVSREKKERFSLILESASTNQTSMYLCASTLDRYTDTQYFGPGTRLTVL.

The gene calls are TRBV6-4 and TRBJ2-7; TRBD2 matches 11 bases. Looked up from germline, CDR1 is MRHNA and CDR2 is SNTAGT. This CDR3 contains 16 residues. After removal of 4 bases from V and 0 bases from J, the junction contained 5 bases not matched to a gene. The CDR3 protein is CASSGGTSGSSYEQYF. For the CDR3, the DNA is TGTGCCAGCAGTGGGGGGACTAGCGGCAGCTCCTACGAGCAGTACTTC.

The table lists this clonotype with a count of one. This sequence joins TRBV15 and TRBJ2-5, with a possible D match to TRBD1 (5 bases). V gave up 3 bases and J gave up 1 base, with 18 bases separating them. From germline, CDR1 is LNHNV and CDR2 YYDKDF (reference sequence). The CDR3 has 17 residues. CDR3 sequence reads: CATSRAGERGIQETQYF. The CDR3 nucleotides are TGTGCCACCAGCAGGGCCGGCGAAAGGGGTATCCAAGAGACCCAGTACTTC.

Only a few counts were recorded for this clonotype. The chain uses TRBV5-1 and TRBJ2-3; 11 bases match TRBD2. Germline V gene sequence: CDR1 SGHRS, CDR2 YFSETQ. The junction had 7 bases not matched to a gene; V was cut back by 2 bases and J by 5 bases. This CDR3 contains 16 residues. CDR3 in amino acids: CASSLTSGSNGDTQYF. The CDR3 DNA is TGCGCCAGCAGCTTAACTAGCGGGAGCAACGGAGATACGCAGTATTTT.

The chain recombines TRBV29-1 with TRBJ2-3; 7 bases are a match to TRBD2. After removal of 5 bases from V and 7 bases from J, the junction contained 3 bases not matched to a gene. The CDR3 totals 11 residues. The germline gives CDR1 SQVTM, CDR2 ANQGSEA. The CDR3 DNA follows: TGCAGCGTTAGCGGGGCGAATACGCAGTATTTT. It codes for CSVSGANTQYF.

There are a few counts of this clonotype. This rearrangement joins TRBV3-1 to TRBJ2-1, with D uncertain. V was clipped by 1 base and J by 7 bases, with 11 bases between them. The CDR3 has 14 residues. Per germline, CDR1 LGHDT and CDR2 YNNKEL (reference sequence). CDR3 nucleotide sequence: TGTGCCAGCAGCCAAGTGGCTAGTCGGAATGAGCAGTTCTTC. This encodes CASSQVASRNEQFF.

The J gene is TRBJ2-7, the V gene TRBV7-8, with 11 bases lining up with TRBD2. After removal of 8 bases from V and 13 bases from J, the junction contained 13 bases not matched to a gene. The germline gives CDR1 SGHVS, CDR2 FQNEAQ. The CDR3 has 13 residues. CDR3 in DNA: TGTGCCAGCTCGCAGGGACTAGCGGAGCCCTACTACTTC. It translates to CASSQGLAEPYYF.